Detailed here is one T cell receptor beta chain. This sample stems from a study of human T cells and chemical hapten exposure. TCRdb re-called the RACE reads with MiXCR, one entry per CDR3 protein. The repertoire holds some 350,000 distinct CDR3 sequences, under 6.5% seen once, with approximately 5.4% in the top ten. Stated time point: patch test 2, 6 weeks after DPC sensitization. The treatment is: therapeutic diphenylcyclopropenone sensitization with weekly scalp DPC. Sequencing used whole blood, obtained in connection with sensitization to the hapten diphenylcyclopropenone (DPC). The TCR originated in a young woman with alopecia areata. Some clones in this sample may be carry-over from other donors' samples.

The CDR3 sequence: CASIPSGGALLNNEQFF. The CDR3 coding sequence is TGTGCCAGCATACCTAGCGGGGGGGCCCTATTAAACAATGAGCAGTTCTTC. The chain joins TRBV6-5 to TRBJ2-1; 12 positions match TRBD2. With V trimmed by 7 bases and J by 5 bases, 12 bases remained unmatched. The germline V gene encodes CDR1 MNHEY and CDR2 SVGAGI. The CDR3 spans 17 residues.